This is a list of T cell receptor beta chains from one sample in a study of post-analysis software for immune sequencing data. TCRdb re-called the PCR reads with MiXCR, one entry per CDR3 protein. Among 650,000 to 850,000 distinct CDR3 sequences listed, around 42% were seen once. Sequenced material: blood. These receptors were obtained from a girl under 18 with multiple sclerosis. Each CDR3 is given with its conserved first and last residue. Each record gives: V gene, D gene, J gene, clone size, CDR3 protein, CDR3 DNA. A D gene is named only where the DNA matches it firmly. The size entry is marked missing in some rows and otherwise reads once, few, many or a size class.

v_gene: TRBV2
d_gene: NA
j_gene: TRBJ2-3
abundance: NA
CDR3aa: CASRLVQGVDTQYF
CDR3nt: TGTGCCAGCAGATTAGTACAGGGTGTAGATACGCAGTATTTT

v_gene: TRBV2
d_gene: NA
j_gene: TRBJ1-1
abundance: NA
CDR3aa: CASSEPPTEAFF
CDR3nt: TGTGCCAGCAGTGAACCCCCTACTGAAGCTTTCTTT

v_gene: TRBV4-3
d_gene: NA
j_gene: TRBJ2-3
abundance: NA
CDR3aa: CASSQVGDGLEYF
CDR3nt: TGCGCCAGCAGCCAAGTGGGGGATGGTCTTGAGTATTTT

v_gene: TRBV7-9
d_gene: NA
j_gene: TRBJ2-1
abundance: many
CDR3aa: CASSLGSNEQFF
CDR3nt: TGTGCCAGCAGCTTAGGCTCCAATGAGCAGTTCTTC

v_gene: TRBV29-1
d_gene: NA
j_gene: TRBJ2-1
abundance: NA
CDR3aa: CSVARTDDSGQFF
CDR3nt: TGCAGCGTGGCCCGGACAGACGATTCTGGGCAGTTCTTC

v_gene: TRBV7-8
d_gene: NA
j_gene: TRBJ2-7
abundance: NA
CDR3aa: CASSIDMMADREQYF
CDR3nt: TGTGCCAGCAGCATAGATATGATGGCTGACCGGGAGCAGTACTTC

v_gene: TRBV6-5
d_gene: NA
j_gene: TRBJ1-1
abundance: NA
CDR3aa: CASSYGVGAEAFF
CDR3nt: TGTGCCAGCAGTTACGGGGTCGGGGCTGAAGCTTTCTTT

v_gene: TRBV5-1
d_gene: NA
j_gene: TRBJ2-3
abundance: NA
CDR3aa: CASSFGQDTQYF
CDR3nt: TGCGCCAGCAGCTTTGGACAGGATACGCAGTATTTT

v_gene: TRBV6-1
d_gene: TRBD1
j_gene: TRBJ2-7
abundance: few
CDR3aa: CASSVSGTVRTYEQYF
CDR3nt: TGTGCCAGCAGTGTCTCCGGGACAGTACGAACCTACGAGCAGTACTTC

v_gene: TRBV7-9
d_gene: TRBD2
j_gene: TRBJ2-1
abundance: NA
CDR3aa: CASSLGLAGGRNSYNEQFF
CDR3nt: TGTGCCAGCAGCCTTGGACTAGCGGGAGGGCGGAACTCCTACAATGAGCAGTTCTTC

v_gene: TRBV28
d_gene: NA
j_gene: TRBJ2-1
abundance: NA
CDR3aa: CASSSPSAVISYNEQFF
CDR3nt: TGTGCCAGCAGTTCCCCCTCAGCGGTCATCTCCTACAATGAGCAGTTCTTC

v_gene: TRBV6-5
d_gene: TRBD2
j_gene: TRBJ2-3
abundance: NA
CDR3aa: CASTPGAGVADTQYF
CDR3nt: TGTGCCAGCACCCCCGGGGCGGGAGTAGCAGATACGCAGTATTTT

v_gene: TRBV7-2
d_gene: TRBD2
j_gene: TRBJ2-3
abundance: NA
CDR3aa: CASSLGVSGSTYTQYF
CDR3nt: TGTGCCAGCAGCTTAGGAGTTAGCGGGAGTACGTATACGCAGTATTTT

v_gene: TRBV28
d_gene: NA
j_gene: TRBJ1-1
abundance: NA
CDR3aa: CASSLKRTVNTEAFF
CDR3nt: TGTGCCAGCAGTTTAAAAAGGACAGTGAACACTGAGGCTTTCTTT

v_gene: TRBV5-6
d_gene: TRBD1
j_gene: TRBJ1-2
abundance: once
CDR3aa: CASTVQGAGYGYTF
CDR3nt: TGTGCCAGCACCGTACAGGGGGCCGGGTATGGCTACACCTTC

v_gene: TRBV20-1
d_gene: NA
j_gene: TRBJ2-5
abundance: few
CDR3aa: CSASRGGGRVGRRRETQYF
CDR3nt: TGCAGTGCTTCCAGGGGCGGGGGTAGAGTCGGCCGACGCCGAGAGACCCAGTACTTC

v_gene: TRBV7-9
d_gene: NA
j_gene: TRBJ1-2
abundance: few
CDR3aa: CASSLGPIQYGYTF
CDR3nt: TGTGCCAGCAGCTTAGGCCCGATCCAATATGGCTACACCTTC

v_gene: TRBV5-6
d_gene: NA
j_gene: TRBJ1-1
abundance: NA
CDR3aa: CASSGGTDTEAFF
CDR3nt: TGTGCCAGCAGCGGCGGGACGGACACTGAAGCTTTCTTT

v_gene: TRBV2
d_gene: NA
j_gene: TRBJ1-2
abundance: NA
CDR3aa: CASSGSGTFYGYTF
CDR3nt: TGTGCCAGCAGCGGATCCGGGACCTTCTATGGCTACACCTTC

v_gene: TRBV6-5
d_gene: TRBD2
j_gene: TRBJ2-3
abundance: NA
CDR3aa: CASRYTGGGSADTQYF
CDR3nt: TGTGCCAGCAGGTATACAGGAGGCGGGAGTGCAGATACGCAGTATTTT

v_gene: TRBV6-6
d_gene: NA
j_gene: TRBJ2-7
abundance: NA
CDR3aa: CATYEGYEQYF
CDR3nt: TGTGCCACCTACGAGGGCTACGAGCAGTACTTC

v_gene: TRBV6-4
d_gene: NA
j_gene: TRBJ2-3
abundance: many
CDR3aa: CASSELPGSSTDTQYF
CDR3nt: TGTGCCAGCAGTGAACTCCCCGGGTCTAGCACAGATACGCAGTATTTT

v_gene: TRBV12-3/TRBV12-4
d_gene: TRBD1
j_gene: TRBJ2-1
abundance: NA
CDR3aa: CASSPGTGAHNEQFF
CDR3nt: TGTGCCAGCAGTCCCGGGACAGGGGCCCACAATGAGCAGTTCTTC

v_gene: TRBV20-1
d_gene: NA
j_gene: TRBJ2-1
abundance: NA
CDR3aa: CSARHDSGLSNEQFF
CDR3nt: TGCAGTGCTAGACACGATTCGGGCCTATCGAATGAGCAGTTCTTC

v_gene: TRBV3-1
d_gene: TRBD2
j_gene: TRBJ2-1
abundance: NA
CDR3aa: CASSQERSSGRFNEQFF
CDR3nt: TGTGCCAGCAGCCAAGAGCGTTCGAGCGGGAGATTCAATGAGCAGTTCTTC

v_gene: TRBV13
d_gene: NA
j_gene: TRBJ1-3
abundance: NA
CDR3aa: CASSLEGSTGNTIYF
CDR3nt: TGTGCCAGCAGCTTAGAGGGGTCGACGGGAAACACCATATATTTT

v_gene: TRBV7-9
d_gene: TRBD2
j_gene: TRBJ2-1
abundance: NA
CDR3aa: CASSLLGGSPPTEQFF
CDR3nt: TGTGCCAGCAGCTTATTAGGCGGGAGCCCCCCCACTGAGCAGTTCTTC

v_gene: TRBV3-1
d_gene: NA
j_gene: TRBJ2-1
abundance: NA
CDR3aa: CASTNGANGNIPYNEQFF
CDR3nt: TGTGCCAGCACCAACGGGGCTAACGGGAACATTCCCTACAATGAGCAGTTCTTC

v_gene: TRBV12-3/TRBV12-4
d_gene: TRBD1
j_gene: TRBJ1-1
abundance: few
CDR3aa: CASSLKTGVRFTEAFF
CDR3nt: TGTGCCAGCAGTTTAAAGACAGGGGTTAGGTTCACTGAAGCTTTCTTT

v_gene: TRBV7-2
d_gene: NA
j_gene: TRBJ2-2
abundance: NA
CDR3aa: CASSLAPGTLNTGELFF
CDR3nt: TGTGCCAGCAGCTTAGCGCCCGGGACCCTCAACACCGGGGAGCTGTTTTTT

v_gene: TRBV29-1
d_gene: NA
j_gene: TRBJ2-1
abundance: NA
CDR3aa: CSARWGYNEQFF
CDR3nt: TGCAGCGCACGGTGGGGCTACAATGAGCAGTTCTTC

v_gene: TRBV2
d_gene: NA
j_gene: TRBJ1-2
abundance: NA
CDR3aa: CASSERAGTAFGYTF
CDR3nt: TGTGCCAGCAGTGAGCGCGCCGGGACGGCGTTTGGCTACACCTTC

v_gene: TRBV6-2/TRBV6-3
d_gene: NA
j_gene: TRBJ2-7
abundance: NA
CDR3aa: CASRTPGHSEQYF
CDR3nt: TGTGCCAGCAGAACCCCCGGACACTCCGAGCAGTACTTC

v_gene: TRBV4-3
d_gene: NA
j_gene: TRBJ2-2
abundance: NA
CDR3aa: CASSQTGISGELFF
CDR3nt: TGCGCCAGCAGCCAAACAGGAATCTCCGGGGAGCTGTTTTTT

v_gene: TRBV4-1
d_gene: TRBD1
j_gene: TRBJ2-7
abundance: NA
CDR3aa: CASSQGPTGASYEQYF
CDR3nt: TGCGCCAGCAGCCAAGGCCCTACAGGGGCAAGCTACGAGCAGTACTTC

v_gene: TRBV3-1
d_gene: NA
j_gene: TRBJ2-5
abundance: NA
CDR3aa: CASSQEMVADQETQYF
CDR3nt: TGTGCCAGCAGCCAAGAGATGGTAGCGGACCAAGAGACCCAGTACTTC

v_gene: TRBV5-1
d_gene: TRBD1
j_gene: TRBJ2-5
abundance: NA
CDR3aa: CASSLLGQGVETQYF
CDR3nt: TGCGCCAGCAGCTTGCTTGGACAGGGGGTAGAGACCCAGTACTTC

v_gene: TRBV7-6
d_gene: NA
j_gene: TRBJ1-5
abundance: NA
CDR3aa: CASSIGMGAQPQHF
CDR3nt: TGTGCCAGCAGTATCGGCATGGGTGCTCAGCCCCAGCATTTT

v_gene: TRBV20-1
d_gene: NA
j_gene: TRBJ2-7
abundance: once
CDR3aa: CSARKGGVEQYF
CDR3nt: TGCAGTGCCAGAAAAGGGGGGGTTGAGCAGTACTTC

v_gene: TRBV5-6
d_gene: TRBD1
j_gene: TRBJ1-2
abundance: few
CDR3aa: CASSVGTGLYGYTF
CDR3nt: TGTGCCAGCAGCGTCGGGACAGGGCTCTATGGCTACACCTTC

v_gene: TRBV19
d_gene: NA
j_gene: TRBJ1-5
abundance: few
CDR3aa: CASSQQVNQPQHF
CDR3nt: TGTGCCAGTAGCCAGCAGGTAAATCAGCCCCAGCATTTT

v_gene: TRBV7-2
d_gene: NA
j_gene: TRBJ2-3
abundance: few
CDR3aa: CASSLLSLTDTQYF
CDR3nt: TGTGCCAGCAGCTTGTTGTCTCTTACAGATACGCAGTATTTT

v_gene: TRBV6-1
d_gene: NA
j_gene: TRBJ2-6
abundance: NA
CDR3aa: CASRDWDRSSGANVLTF
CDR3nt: TGTGCCAGCAGAGATTGGGACCGTAGCTCTGGGGCCAACGTCCTGACTTTC

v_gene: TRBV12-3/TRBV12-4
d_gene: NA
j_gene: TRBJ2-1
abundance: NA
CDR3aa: CASSLDTLRDNEQFF
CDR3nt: TGTGCCAGCAGCCTCGACACACTACGAGACAATGAGCAGTTCTTC

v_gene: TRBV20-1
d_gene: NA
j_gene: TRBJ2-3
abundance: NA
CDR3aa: CSASATLRTDTQYF
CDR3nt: TGCAGTGCTTCAGCCACGCTTCGCACAGATACGCAGTATTTT